The 16 T cell receptor beta chains below all came from one sample that was sequenced in a study of CD8 T cells in ankylosing spondylitis. TCRdb reprocessed the 5' RACE reads via MiXCR and lists one record per CDR3 protein. In the table there are a few hundred thousand distinct CDR3 sequences, about 24% of which are singletons. Sequencing used blood, either unsorted or a sorted T cell fraction (not recorded which). Receptors were obtained from a male donor with ankylosing spondylitis or in good health (not recorded which).

This clonotype was observed a few times. The V call is TRBV4-2, the J call TRBJ2-2; 7 positions agree with TRBD1. Germline V gene data show CDR1 as LGHNA and CDR2 as YNFKEQ. Trimming cost V 0 bases and J 0 bases; bases outside gene matches: 4. The CDR3 extends over 17 amino acids. CDR3 residues: CASSQDFGTANTGELFF. CDR3 sequence (DNA): TGTGCCAGCAGCCAAGATTTCGGGACAGCGAACACCGGGGAGCTGTTTTTT.

At least ten counts were recorded for this clonotype. The V call is TRBV20-1, the J call TRBJ1-2; D is uncertain. V was trimmed by 6 bases and J by 4 bases, leaving 6 bases between them. Per the germline V gene, CDR1 is DFQATT and CDR2 is SNEGSKA (reference sequence). CDR3 length: 10 residues. The CDR3: CSARIYGYTF. As DNA, the CDR3 is TGCAGTGCCCGTATCTATGGCTACACCTTC.

The chain links TRBV24-1 to TRBJ2-5; 7 bases match TRBD1. V was pared by 4 bases and J by 4 bases, with 11 bases of the junction left unmatched. CDR3 length: 16 residues. Germline CDR1 is KGHDR and CDR2 is SFDVKD. CDR3 sequence: CATSDPTGTDIETQYF. In DNA, the CDR3 is TGTGCCACCAGTGACCCAACCGGGACAGACATAGAGACCCAGTACTTC.

V gene TRBV25-1 combines with J gene TRBJ2-7; TRBD1 matches 7 bases. Germline values: CDR1 MGHDK, CDR2 SYGVNS. Trimming cost V 7 bases and J 2 bases; bases outside gene matches: 8. The CDR3 totals 14 residues. The CDR3 nucleotides are TGTGCCAGCAAACCCGACAGGGAAGCCTACGAGCAGTACTTC. Translation: CASKPDREAYEQYF.

This clonotype was found many times. The CDR3, as DNA: TGCAGTGCTCCGTTGCGGGGGGGCAAAGATACGCAGTATTTT. This gives the protein CSAPLRGGKDTQYF. V is TRBV20-1 and J is TRBJ2-3; 9 bases agree with TRBD2. In germline, CDR1 is DFQATT, CDR2 SNEGSKA (reference sequence). The CDR3 extends over 14 amino acids. Trimming removed 5 bases from V and 5 bases from J; junction bases left unmatched: 8.

This clonotype was recorded many times. The rearrangement uses TRBV12-3 or TRBV12-4 and TRBJ2-7; 13 bases align to TRBD2. This CDR3 spans 16 amino acids. Losses at the gene ends were 6 bases for V and 2 bases for J; bases not matched to a gene: 7. The CDR3 is CASSPSGLAGTYEQYF. CDR3 bases: TGTGCCAGCAGCCCTTCGGGACTAGCGGGGACCTACGAGCAGTACTTC.

This clonotype was detected ten times or more. The gene calls are TRBV29-1 and TRBJ2-1, with D possibly being TRBD2 (6 bases). This CDR3 contains 13 residues. Trimming shortened V by 2 bases and J by 11 bases, and 16 bases separated the two germline ends. CDR1 SQVTM and CDR2 ANQGSEA come from the germline V gene. The CDR3 DNA reads as TGCAGCGTTGAAACCGCGGGGAGTCCGAAGCAGTTCTTC. This codes for CSVETAGSPKQFF.

The J gene is TRBJ2-3, the V gene TRBV20-1, with 12 bases fitting TRBD1. The CDR3 extends over 14 amino acids. With 6 bases clipped from V and 5 bases from J, the junction kept 6 bases outside the gene matches. Germline loops: CDR1 DFQATT, CDR2 SNEGSKA (reference sequence). CDR3 nucleotide sequence: TGCAGTGCCGCGGGACAGGGGGCGGTAGATACGCAGTATTTT. Translation: CSAAGQGAVDTQYF.

The chain recombines TRBV10-1 with TRBJ2-3, with no clear D. This CDR3 contains 14 residues. V gave up 6 bases and J gave up 3 bases, with 13 bases separating them. The germline V gene has CDR1 WNHNN and CDR2 SYGVQD (reference sequence). The DNA for the CDR3 is TGCGCCAGCAGCTCCGGAGTCGGAACAGATACGCAGTATTTT. Translating gives CASSSGVGTDTQYF.

This clonotype was seen ten or more times. The chain combines TRBV7-2 with TRBJ2-7; D might be TRBD1 (5 bases). Germline V gene lookup returns CDR1 SGHTA and CDR2 FQGNSA. V was clipped by 4 bases and J by 0 bases, with 13 bases between them. CDR3 size: 15 residues. The CDR3 is CASSSRQSASYEQYF. The CDR3 coding sequence is TGTGCCAGCAGCTCAAGACAGTCCGCCTCCTACGAGCAGTACTTC.

The sample holds a few counts of this clonotype. The chain joins TRBV20-1 to TRBJ2-5, with no clear D. CDR3 size: 12 residues. Germline V gene lookup returns CDR1 DFQATT and CDR2 SNEGSKA (reference sequence). V lost 0 bases to trimming and J lost 5 bases, with 7 bases between them. The CDR3 is CSARDPRETQYF. The CDR3 DNA sequence: TGCAGTGCTAGAGATCCTCGGGAGACCCAGTACTTC.

V and J are TRBV29-1 and TRBJ2-3, with 10 bases lining up with TRBD1. After removal of 7 bases from V and 3 bases from J, the junction contained 4 bases not matched to a gene. CDR1 is SQVTM, CDR2 ANQGSEA, per germline. CDR3 length: 13 residues. CDR3 in amino acids: CSAGQGLTDTQYF. DNA for the CDR3: TGCAGCGCGGGACAGGGGCTAACAGATACGCAGTATTTT.

Comments on this clonotype: Since a much larger clone is just one base distant, this may be a read error. The chain uses TRBV20-1 and TRBJ2-1; 9 bases are shared with TRBD1. TRBJ2-7 explains the end of the DNA better; the J call may be wrong. CDR3 length equals 12 residues. Germline CDR1 is DFQATT and CDR2 is SNEGSKA (reference sequence). CDR3 nucleotide sequence: TGCAGTGCTGGACAGGGGATCAATGAGCAGTACTTC. Encoded protein: CSAGQGINEQYF.

The sample holds a few counts of this clonotype. The chain combines TRBV20-1 with TRBJ2-1; 10 nucleotides agree with TRBD2. The ends lost 2 bases at V and 7 bases at J; junction bases unmatched: 5. CDR1 DFQATT and CDR2 SNEGSKA come from the germline V gene (reference sequence). The CDR3 spans 14 residues. This chain's CDR3 is CSARRSGGTNEQFF. The DNA of the CDR3 is TGCAGTGCTAGACGTAGCGGGGGGACAAATGAGCAGTTCTTC.

This clonotype was detected a few times. The chain couples TRBV10-3 to TRBJ1-1; TRBD1 agrees at 7 bases. The CDR3 has 13 amino acids. With V trimmed by 1 base and J by 10 bases, 6 bases remained unmatched. From germline, CDR1 is ENHRY and CDR2 SYGVKD. Written as DNA, the CDR3 is TGTGCCATCAGTGAGTTACGGACAGGCCCAGCTTTCTTT. Translated, it gives CAISELRTGPAFF.

This clonotype has at least ten counts. The chain couples TRBV19 to TRBJ2-6; D call uncertain. Trimming removed 8 bases at V and 0 bases at J, with 11 bases between. The V gene's germline CDR1 is LNHDA and CDR2 SQIVND (reference sequence). CDR3 size: 15 residues. The CDR3 here is CASSFIGSGANVLTF. CDR3 bases: TGTGCCAGTTCTTTCATAGGCTCTGGGGCCAACGTCCTGACTTTC.